The next 15 T cell receptor beta chains were all read from a single sample in a study of T cell responses to AZD1222 COVID-19 vaccine. TCRdb's table, derived via immunoSEQ multiplex PCR, lists solely in-frame clones and lacks some. The repertoire includes 100,000 to 150,000 clones, about nine tenths of them detected once, and 6.9% sits in the top ten. The specimen was peripheral blood, collected on day 0 of AZD1222 vaccination. The origin of the receptors is an adult in good health.

The V gene is TRBV5-4, the J gene TRBJ1-3, with a weak D call TRBD1 (5 bases). The V end lost 4 bases, the J end lost 4 bases, and 21 bases lay between the germline ends. Germline CDR1 reads SGHNT; CDR2 reads YYREEE (reference sequence). The CDR3 consists of 17 residues. In nucleotides, the CDR3 is TGTGCCAGCAGCCCGGGCGTATCGGGGGACGGCGGAAACACCATATATTTT. This translates into CASSPGVSGDGGNTIYF.

This clone was seen a single time. The V gene is TRBV28, the J gene TRBJ1-6, with D tentatively TRBD1 (6 bases). The CDR3 runs 15 residues. CDR1 and CDR2 from the germline V gene are MDHEN and SYDVKM. Between the trimmed V and J ends, which lost 5 bases and 9 bases, there was a span of 17 bases. CDR3 protein: CASSPPTGSGSPLHF. The DNA for the CDR3 is TGTGCCAGCAGTCCGCCGACAGGTTCGGGTTCACCCCTCCACTTT. Full variable domain (remainder filled in from reference TRBV28 and TRBJ1-6): DVKVTQSSRYLVKRTGEKVFLECVQDMDHENMFWYRQDPGLGLRLIYFSYDVKMKEKGDIPEGYSVSREKKERFSLILESASTNQTSMYLCASSPPTGSGSPLHFGNGTRLTVT.

The chain couples TRBV7-9 to TRBJ1-4; 8 bases match TRBD1. V gave up 5 bases and J gave up 4 bases; unmatched junction bases: 3. CDR3 length: 14 residues. The germline gives CDR1 SEHNR, CDR2 FQNEAQ (reference sequence). The CDR3 coding sequence is TGTGCCAGCAGCCGGACAGGGTATAATGAAAAACTGTTTTTT. Translating it yields CASSRTGYNEKLFF. Combining the CDR3 with reference TRBV7-9 and TRBJ1-4 gives the whole variable domain DTGVSQNPRHKITKRGQNVTFRCDPISEHNRLYWYRQTLGQGPEFLTYFQNEAQLEKSRLLSDRFSAERPKGSFSTLEIQRTEQGDSAMYLCASSRTGYNEKLFFGSGTQLSVL.

The genes are TRBV7-2 and TRBJ2-7; possible D gene TRBD2, 6 bases. Looked up from germline, CDR1 is SGHTA and CDR2 is FQGNSA. Trimming shortened V by 7 bases and J by 6 bases, and 16 bases separated the two germline ends. CDR3 length equals 13 residues. The CDR3 nucleotides are TGTGCCAGCACCTTCGGACTACCCACCGAGCAGTACTTC. Amino acids: CASTFGLPTEQYF.

The chain joins TRBV6-5 to TRBJ2-3; D is ambiguous. This CDR3 contains 16 residues. CDR1 and CDR2 from the germline V gene are MNHEY and SVGAGI. Trimming removed 2 bases from V and 0 bases from J, with 12 bases in between. CDR3: CASSYAGPSSTDTQYF. The CDR3 DNA is TGTGCCAGCAGTTACGCCGGACCTTCTAGCACAGATACGCAGTATTTT.

The chain recombines TRBV7-9 with TRBJ2-7; possibly TRBD1 for D (5 bases). V lost 4 bases and J 1 base, leaving 14 bases between the germline ends. The CDR3 has 15 amino acids. CDR1 SEHNR and CDR2 FQNEAQ come from the germline V gene (reference sequence). The CDR3 DNA follows: TGTGCCAGCAGCTATACGTCGGACACTTCCTACGAGCAGTACTTC. This sequence encodes CASSYTSDTSYEQYF.

V usage is TRBV6-2 or TRBV6-3 and J usage is TRBJ2-1; D gene unclear. The CDR3 has 13 amino acids. V was trimmed by 3 bases and J by 0 bases, leaving 3 bases between them. Germline V gives CDR1 MNHEY, CDR2 SVGEGT. The CDR3, as DNA: TGTGCCAGCAGTTATCCCTCCTACAATGAGCAGTTCTTC. Protein sequence: CASSYPSYNEQFF.

V usage is TRBV7-2 and J usage is TRBJ2-4; perhaps TRBD2 as D (7 bases). Between the trimmed V and J ends, which lost 0 bases and 5 bases, there was a span of 14 bases. Germline CDR1 SGHTA, CDR2 FQGNSA. This CDR3 spans 16 amino acids. Written as DNA, the CDR3 is TGTGCCAGCAGCTTAGCGGGGGGGGCCTCCGAAAACATTCAGTACTTC. Amino acids: CASSLAGGASENIQYF.

The chain recombines TRBV21-1 with TRBJ1-1; the D call of TRBD1 is as the table states it, not checked on the DNA. TRBV21-1 is an annotated pseudogene. The CDR3 length is 11 residues. The CDR3 DNA reads TGTGCCAGCCACAGGAACACTGAAGCTTTCTTT. Protein product: CASHRNTEAFF.

The chain employs TRBV6-4 and TRBJ2-1; 7 nucleotides match TRBD1. CDR3 length equals 15 residues. CDR1 is MRHNA, CDR2 SNTAGT, per germline. Losses at the gene ends were 4 bases for V and 3 bases for J; bases not matched to a gene: 6. CDR3 protein: CASSVGQGVYNEQFF. CDR3 in DNA: TGTGCCAGCAGTGTCGGGCAGGGGGTCTACAATGAGCAGTTCTTC.

This clone is a singleton in its sample. The chain carries TRBV7-8 and TRBJ1-2; D is possibly TRBD1 (5 bases). V gave up 5 bases and J gave up 3 bases, with 16 bases separating them. The CDR3 length is 15 residues. Germline CDR1 is SGHVS and CDR2 is FQNEAQ. The CDR3 reads CASSRDPADHYGYTF. CDR3 bases: TGTGCCAGCAGCCGGGACCCGGCGGACCACTATGGCTACACCTTC.

This chain joins TRBV11-3 and TRBJ1-1; a possible D gene is TRBD1 (6 bases). CDR1 is SGHNT and CDR2 is YENEEA in the germline V gene. This CDR3 has 13 amino acids. Trimming left V 5 bases short and J 3 bases short, with 10 bases between. The CDR3 protein is CASSAGVYTEAFF. As DNA, the CDR3 is TGTGCCAGCAGCGCAGGGGTTTACACTGAAGCTTTCTTT.

CDR3 sequence reads: CASSFSNEKLFF. In nucleotides, the CDR3 is TGTGCCAGCAGCTTTTCGAACGAAAAACTGTTTTTT. The genes are TRBV11-2 and TRBJ1-4; no clear D gene. Germline CDR1 and CDR2: SGHAT and FQNNGV. Trimming cost V 3 bases and J 8 bases, with 7 bases left between them. The CDR3 length is 12 residues.

For the CDR3, the DNA is TGTGCCAGCAGCTTAACCCCCAGCTACGAGCAGTACTTC. Translated: CASSLTPSYEQYF. V and J are TRBV7-3 and TRBJ2-7; D is ambiguous. The CDR3 length is 13 residues. Germline CDR1 reads SGHTA; CDR2 reads FQGTGA. The ends were cut back, 0 bases at V and 3 bases at J, with 6 bases in the middle.

V and J are TRBV2 and TRBJ1-1, with 9 bases that match TRBD1. This CDR3 has 14 amino acids. Germline-derived CDR1 and CDR2 are SNHLY and FYNNEI. The trim removed 4 bases at V and 5 bases at J, leaving 5 bases unmatched. The CDR3 sequence is CASSVRQGETEAFF. CDR3 in DNA: TGTGCCAGCAGTGTCCGACAGGGGGAGACTGAAGCTTTCTTT.